This T cell receptor (beta chain) was recovered during a study of response to subunit inactivated influenza vaccine. Study-wide results and limits: Researchers suggested that each seasonal influenza vaccination recruits few new T cells.

TCRdb analysed the RT-PCR reads with MiXCR anew, one entry per CDR3 protein. This sample has around 790,000 distinct CDR3 sequences; 21% occur once, and the top ten carry more than 8.5%. For this clonotype: Its antigen is undetermined.

V was clipped by 0 bases and J by 3 bases, with 11 bases between them. CDR3 size: 15 residues. CDR1 and CDR2 from the germline V gene are SGHRS and YFSETQ. The rearrangement uses TRBV5-1 and TRBJ2-3, with unresolved D. Sequences were derived from PBMCs from blood, sampled around 5 days after vaccination. The receptor comes from a man aged 50 to 59 who received an inactivated influenza vaccine. For the CDR3, the DNA is TGCGCCAGCAGCTTGGCCCAGAGTGAGACAGATACGCAGTATTTT. Amino acid sequence: CASSLAQSETDTQYF.